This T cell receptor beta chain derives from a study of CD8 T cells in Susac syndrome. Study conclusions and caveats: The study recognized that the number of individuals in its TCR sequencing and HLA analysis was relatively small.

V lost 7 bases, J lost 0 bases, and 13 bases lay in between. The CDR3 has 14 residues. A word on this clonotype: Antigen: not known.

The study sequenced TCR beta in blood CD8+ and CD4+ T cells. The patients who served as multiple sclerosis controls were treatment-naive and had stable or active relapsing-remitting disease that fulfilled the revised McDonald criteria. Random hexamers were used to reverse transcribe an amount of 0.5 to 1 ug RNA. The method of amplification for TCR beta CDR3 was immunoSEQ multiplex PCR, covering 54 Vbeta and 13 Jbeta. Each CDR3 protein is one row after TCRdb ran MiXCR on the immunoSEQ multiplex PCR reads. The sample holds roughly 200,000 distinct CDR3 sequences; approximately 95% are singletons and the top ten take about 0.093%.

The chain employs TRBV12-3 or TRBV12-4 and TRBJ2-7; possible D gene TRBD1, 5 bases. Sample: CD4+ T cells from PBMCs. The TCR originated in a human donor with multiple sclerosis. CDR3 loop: CASKSRDSSYEQYF. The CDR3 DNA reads TGTGCCAGCAAATCCAGAGACAGCTCCTACGAGCAGTACTTC.